This entry concerns a single T cell receptor (beta chain). This sample is part of a study of T cells in Graves' hyperthyroidism and ophthalmopathy. Amplified regions were TCR beta CDR3 sequences from RNA transcripts. Carried out on the TCR CDR3, a first-round RT-PCR used the HTBI primer set. From the multiplex PCR reads, TCRdb called clonotypes with MiXCR, one entry per CDR3 protein. Found here are approximately 700,000 distinct CDR3 sequences, 45% of them singletons; the top ten hold about 7%. The sequencing sample was made of peripheral blood or thyroid tissue (not recorded which). The sequence was obtained from an adult man with Graves' disease, either hyperthyroidism or ophthalmopathy (not recorded which).

This CDR3 is CANRQGTYEQYF. The CDR3 nucleotides read TGTGCCAACAGACAGGGAACATACGAGCAGTACTTC. The chain has TRBV2 and TRBJ2-7; the match to TRBD1 covers 7 bases. The CDR3 covers 12 residues. The germline V gene encodes CDR1 SNHLY and CDR2 FYNNEI. V shed 10 bases, J shed 4 bases, and the junction held 7 bases outside the gene matches.